This T cell receptor beta chain originates from a study of blood T cell repertoires in COVID-19. The repertoire was sequenced with immunoSEQ multiplex PCR; TCRdb's copy has only in-frame clones and lacks some. This table has 200,000 to 250,000 clones, 86% appearing once. V dropped 5 bases and J dropped 8; count of bases not matched to a gene: 12. The CDR3 runs 16 residues. In germline, CDR1 is LNHDA, CDR2 SQIVND (reference sequence). This chain uses TRBV19 with TRBJ1-6; the match to TRBD1 covers 7 bases. The clonotype originates from a woman aged 40-49 years with acute COVID-19. The sequenced material came from PBMCs or T cells enriched from blood (not recorded which). The CDR3 DNA is TGTGCCAGTAGTCTCAGAGGGGGACAGCGAGATTCACCCCTCCACTTT. Its protein is CASSLRGGQRDSPLHF.